The 5 T cell receptor beta chains in this list originate from one sample, sequenced in a study of T-cell reconstitution after alpha-beta-depleted transplantation in children. Using unique molecular identifiers, the investigators prepared the TCRbeta library. TCRdb used MiXCR to reprocess the PCR reads, holding one entry per CDR3 protein. The profile shows 350,000 to 500,000 distinct CDR3 sequences, 43% of them singletons. The sample was PBMCs, taken before TCRalphabeta/CD19-depleted stem cell transplant. Receptor source: a girl aged 2 to 9 with aplastic anemia, due to receive a stem cell transplant.

The V call is TRBV20-1, the J call TRBJ2-7; D is ambiguous. Germline V gene sequence: CDR1 DFQATT, CDR2 SNEGSKA (reference sequence). V shed 0 bases and J shed 0 bases, with 12 bases lying between them. CDR3 size: 15 residues. The CDR3 sequence is CSARDRPVSSYEQYF. In DNA, the CDR3 is TGCAGTGCTAGAGATCGGCCCGTGAGCTCCTACGAGCAGTACTTC.

The V call is TRBV4-2, the J call TRBJ2-1, with D perhaps TRBD2 (6 bases). This CDR3 has 15 residues. The V gene lost 1 base and the J gene lost 5 bases, with 12 bases spanning the gap. Germline-derived CDR1 and CDR2 are LGHNA and YNFKEQ. CDR3 sequence reads: CASSQAGEVDNEQFF. DNA for the CDR3: TGTGCCAGCAGCCAAGCGGGAGAGGTCGACAATGAGCAGTTCTTC.

The chain is built from TRBV12-3 or TRBV12-4 and TRBJ2-1, with 7 bases matching TRBD2. Trimming took 0 bases from V and 9 from J; bases not matched to a gene: 8. There are 15 residues in the CDR3. CDR3 amino acids: CASSLAGLGTTEQFF. DNA for the CDR3: TGTGCCAGCAGTTTAGCAGGATTAGGGACTACTGAGCAGTTCTTC.

This chain joins TRBV25-1 and TRBJ1-1; D might be TRBD1 (5 bases). Per the germline V gene, CDR1 is MGHDK and CDR2 is SYGVNS. Trimming pared 2 bases from V and 3 bases from J, leaving 10 bases between. The CDR3 spans 14 residues. The DNA of the CDR3 is TGTGCCAGCAGTGAAGCGCGGGGGGACACTGAAGCTTTCTTT. Translation: CASSEARGDTEAFF.

Of note for this clonotype: With a much larger clone just one base away, this may be a read error. The genes are TRBV29-1 and TRBJ2-2; the match to TRBD2 covers 14 bases. The CDR3 consists of 15 residues. Looked up from germline, CDR1 is SQVTM and CDR2 is ANQGSEA. This chain's CDR3 is CTGTSGRSNTGELFF. Here the CDR3 DNA reads TGCACTGGGACTAGCGGGAGATCGAACACCGGGGAGCTGTTTTTT.